This T cell receptor (beta chain) was captured by sequencing in a study of T cell responses to AZD1222 COVID-19 vaccine. Notes on the study in general: Vaccination with two AZD1222 doses was followed by a rise in Spike-specific TCR breadth and depth. With dominance at 160-218 and 743-854, vaccine-associated CD4 TCRs spanned spike. Mostly white British, mostly female donors; authors suggested clonal diversity may be underestimated.

With 4 bases removed from V and 0 bases from J, the gap between germline ends came to 11 bases. Germline V lookup: CDR1 SGHDT, CDR2 YYEEEE. The CDR3 runs to 15 residues. About this clone itself: The antigen is unknown.

The data were produced by immunoSEQ multiplex PCR, yet TCRdb's version contains in-frame clones alone and is incomplete. Of about 150,000 clones listed, around nine tenths were seen once; the top ten hold under 20%. The chain joins TRBV5-6 to TRBJ2-1; D is undetermined. The clonotype originates from an adult in good health. This specimen consisted of peripheral blood, obtained on day 0 of AZD1222 vaccination. The CDR3 coding sequence is TGTGCCAGCAGCCCCTCGGAACACTCCTACAATGAGCAGTTCTTC. Its translation is CASSPSEHSYNEQFF.